A single sample gave rise to the 15 T cell receptor beta chains below, sequenced in a study of cytomegalovirus exposure and HLA in healthy donors (dated by TCRdb to about 2017). Libraries came from the immunoSEQ multiplex PCR assay. The multiplex PCR relied on a mix of 60 forward primers for TCR Vbeta segments and 13 reverse primers for TCR Jbeta segments. TCRdb retrieved this table from immuneACCESS and kept in-frame rearrangements only. Not all clones are present; in checked studies, unresolved V genes account for under half, and no reason is known for the remainder. Counted in this sample were some 98,000 clones; roughly 70% of them appeared once. The ten most abundant clones make up over 2% of the sample. The sample comprised PBMCs. Source of these receptors: a man aged 50 to 59 in good health and CMV-seronegative.

Note on this clone: A read error may account for a junction end that differs from germline. The chain has TRBV7-9 and TRBJ2-2; D may be TRBD1 (6 bases). Germline CDR1 is SEHNR and CDR2 is FQNEAQ (reference sequence). This CDR3 is built from 16 residues. DNA for the CDR3: TGTTCCAGCAGCTTAGAGGCGACAGGTGGCAGCGGGGAGCTGTTTTTT. Its translation is CSSSLEATGGSGELFF.

The J gene is TRBJ2-1, the V gene TRBV7-2; no reliable D call. This CDR3 is built from 13 residues. Germline lookup yields CDR1 SGHTA and CDR2 FQGNSA. V lost 6 bases, J lost 2 bases, and 8 bases lay in between. The CDR3 reads CASRPPTYNEQFF. Written as DNA, the CDR3 is TGTGCCAGCAGACCACCTACCTACAATGAGCAGTTCTTC.

This clone was counted a single time. V and J are TRBV5-1 and TRBJ2-5; perhaps TRBD2 as D (6 bases). Germline values: CDR1 SGHRS, CDR2 YFSETQ. V gave up 2 bases and J gave up 1 base, with 9 bases separating them. The CDR3 is made up of 14 amino acids. The chain's CDR3 is CASSFVGGQETQYF. The CDR3 DNA follows: TGCGCCAGCAGCTTCGTGGGGGGCCAAGAGACCCAGTACTTC.

Comment on this clone: A read error may account for a junction end that differs from germline. Other DNA sequences in the sample encode the same CDR3. The chain carries TRBV10-3 and TRBJ2-5, with D possibly matching TRBD1 (5 bases). CDR1 ENHRY and CDR2 SYGVKD come from the germline V gene. CDR3 length: 12 residues. The CDR3 bases are TGTGCTATCAGTCCGGCAGGGGAGACCCAGTACTTC. Residues: CAISPAGETQYF.

The chain uses TRBV30 and TRBJ2-1; 11 bases match TRBD2. The J segment lost 6 bases and the V segment lost 2 bases, leaving 9 bases of the junction unmatched. The CDR3 is 16 residues long. The germline CDR1 and CDR2 sequences are GTSNPN and SVGIG (reference sequence). In DNA form, the CDR3 reads TGTGCCTGGAGTCGATATACTAGCGGGGGTCTCAATGAGCAGTTCTTC. Protein sequence: CAWSRYTSGGLNEQFF. Full variable domain (outside the CDR3, taken from reference TRBV30 and TRBJ2-1): SQTIHQWPATLVQPVGSPLSLECTVEGTSNPNLYWYRQAAGRGLQLLFYSVGIGQISSEVPQNLSASRPQDRQFILSSKKLLLSDSGFYLCAWSRYTSGGLNEQFFGPGTRLTVL.

The chain joins TRBV4-1 to TRBJ2-5, with 7 bases identical to TRBD2. Germline V lookup: CDR1 MGHRA, CDR2 YSYEKL. The length of the CDR3 is 14 residues. Unmatched junction bases numbered 5, after V lost 0 bases and J lost 7 bases. The CDR3 loop is CASSQDPSGGTQYF. The CDR3 bases are TGCGCCAGCAGCCAAGACCCTAGCGGTGGGACCCAGTACTTC.

This rearrangement joins TRBV7-6 to TRBJ2-3, with unresolved D. V gave up 5 bases and J gave up 0 bases, with 9 bases separating them. The CDR3 contains 14 residues. Germline-derived CDR1 and CDR2 are SGHVS and FNYEAQ. The DNA of the CDR3 is TGTGCCAGCAGCCGGTACGCTAGCACAGATACGCAGTATTTT. Protein: CASSRYASTDTQYF.

This clone has a handful of counts. The chain has TRBV5-1 and TRBJ2-2, with 7 nucleotides matching TRBD2. V was pared by 5 bases and J by 0 bases, with 19 bases of the junction left unmatched. The CDR3 sequence is 20 residues long. The germline CDR1 and CDR2 sequences are SGHRS and YFSETQ. Here the CDR3 reads CASRLVLTLSGTTNTGELFF. The CDR3 region has the DNA TGCGCCAGCAGGCTTGTCCTTACACTTTCCGGGACTACGAACACCGGGGAGCTGTTTTTT.

The chain employs TRBV5-1 and TRBJ2-3; a possible D gene is TRBD2 (6 bases). The V gene's germline CDR1 is SGHRS and CDR2 YFSETQ. V dropped 4 bases and J dropped 0 bases, with 15 bases sitting between them. This CDR3 is built from 16 residues. The CDR3 loop is CASSLYSAGSTDTQYF. CDR3 nucleotides: TGCGCCAGCAGCCTGTATTCAGCGGGCAGCACAGATACGCAGTATTTT.

This clone has a handful of counts. The chain uses TRBV10-3 and TRBJ1-1; TRBD1 might be the D (6 bases). V lost 5 bases to trimming and J lost 3 bases, with 13 bases between them. CDR3 size: 14 residues. Germline assignment: CDR1 ENHRY and CDR2 SYGVKD. This chain's CDR3 is CAISFRGADTEAFF. In DNA form, the CDR3 reads TGTGCCATCAGTTTCAGGGGCGCGGACACTGAAGCTTTCTTT.

Details on this clone: Sequence at one end of the junction differs from germline and may be a read error. The genes are TRBV4-1 and TRBJ2-3, with TRBD1 matching 7 bases. CDR1 and CDR2 (germline): MGHRA, YSYEKL. The CDR3 has 14 residues. The CDR3 region is CASSRTQGTDTRYF. As DNA, the CDR3 is TGCGCCAGCAGCAGAACACAGGGGACAGATACGCGGTATTTT.

The chain carries TRBV18 and TRBJ1-1; D might be TRBD1 (6 bases). Trimming shortened V by 3 bases and J by 1 base, and 12 bases separated the two germline ends. Germline V gene sequence: CDR1 KGHSH, CDR2 LQKENI. The CDR3 runs to 15 residues. CDR3 in amino acids: CASSPAGGANTEAFF. The CDR3 region has the DNA TGTGCCAGCTCACCGGCCGGGGGGGCGAACACTGAAGCTTTCTTT.

As regards this clone: One junction end disagrees with the germline gene, perhaps due to a read error. The chain recombines TRBV28 with TRBJ2-7, with 12 bases matching TRBD2. The germline gives CDR1 MDHEN, CDR2 SYDVKM. This CDR3 is 12 amino acids long. CDR3: CASSSGLAGSWF. CDR3 DNA: TGTGCCAGCAGTTCGGGACTAGCGGGTAGTTGGTTC.

V and J are TRBV7-9 and TRBJ2-2, with TRBD2 matching 7 bases. Germline V gene sequence: CDR1 SEHNR, CDR2 FQNEAQ (reference sequence). CDR3 size: 15 residues. J was trimmed by 1 base and V by 6 bases; bases with no gene match: 5. CDR3 nucleotides: TGTGCCAGCAGTCCCCAGCGGGAGAACACCGGGGAGCTGTTTTTT. Protein sequence: CASSPQRENTGELFF.

The CDR3: CASSLGDRTNSPLHF. The CDR3, as DNA: TGCGCCAGCAGCTTGGGGGACAGGACAAATTCACCCCTCCACTTT. V gene TRBV5-1 combines with J gene TRBJ1-6, with 8 nucleotides matching TRBD1. V was clipped by 0 bases and J by 7 bases; unmatched bases: 3. Looked up from germline, CDR1 is SGHRS and CDR2 is YFSETQ. The CDR3 runs 15 residues.